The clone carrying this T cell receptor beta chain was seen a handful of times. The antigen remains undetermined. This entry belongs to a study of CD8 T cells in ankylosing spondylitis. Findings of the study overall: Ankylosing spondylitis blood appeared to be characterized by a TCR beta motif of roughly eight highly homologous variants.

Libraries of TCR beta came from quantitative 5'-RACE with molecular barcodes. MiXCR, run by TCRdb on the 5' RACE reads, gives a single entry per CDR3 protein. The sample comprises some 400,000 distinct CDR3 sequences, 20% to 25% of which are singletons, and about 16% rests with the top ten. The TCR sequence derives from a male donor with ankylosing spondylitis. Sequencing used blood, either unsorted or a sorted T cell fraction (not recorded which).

CDR3 loop: CSASSGREWSETQYF. DNA for the CDR3: TGCAGTGCTAGCTCGGGGCGGGAGTGGTCAGAGACCCAGTACTTC. This chain uses TRBV20-1 with TRBJ2-5; TRBD2 agrees at 7 bases. Germline CDR1 reads DFQATT; CDR2 reads SNEGSKA (reference sequence). The CDR3 sequence is 15 residues long. The trim removed 3 bases at V and 4 bases at J, leaving 11 bases unmatched.